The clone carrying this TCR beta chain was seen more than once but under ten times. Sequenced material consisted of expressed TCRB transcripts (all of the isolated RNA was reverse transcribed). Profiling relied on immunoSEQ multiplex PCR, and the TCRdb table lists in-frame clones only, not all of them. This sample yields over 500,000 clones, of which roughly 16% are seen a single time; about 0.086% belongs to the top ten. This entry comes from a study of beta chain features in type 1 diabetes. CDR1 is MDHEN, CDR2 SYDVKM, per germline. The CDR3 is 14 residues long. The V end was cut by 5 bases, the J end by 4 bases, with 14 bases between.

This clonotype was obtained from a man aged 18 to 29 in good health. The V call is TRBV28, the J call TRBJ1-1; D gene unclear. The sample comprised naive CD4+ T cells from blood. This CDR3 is CASSPPLHTTEAFF. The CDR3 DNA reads TGTGCCAGCAGTCCTCCCTTACATACCACTGAAGCTTTCTTT.